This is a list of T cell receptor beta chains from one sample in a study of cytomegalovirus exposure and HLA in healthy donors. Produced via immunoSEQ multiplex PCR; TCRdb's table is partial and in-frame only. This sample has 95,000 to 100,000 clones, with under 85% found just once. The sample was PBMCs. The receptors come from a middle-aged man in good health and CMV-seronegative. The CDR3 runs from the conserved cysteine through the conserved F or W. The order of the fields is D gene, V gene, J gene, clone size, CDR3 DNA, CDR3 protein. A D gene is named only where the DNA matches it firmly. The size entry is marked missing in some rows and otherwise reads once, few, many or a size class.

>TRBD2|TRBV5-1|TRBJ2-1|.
TGCGCCAGCAGCTTGGGGTCTAGCGGGGTTTACAATGAGCAGTTCTTC
CASSLGSSGVYNEQFF
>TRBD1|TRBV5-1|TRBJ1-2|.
TGCGCCAGCAGCCCCGGACAGGTCGAGGGTGGCTACACCTTC
CASSPGQVEGGYTF
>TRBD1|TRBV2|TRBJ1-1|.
TGTGCCAGCAAGGCGGACAGGGGGCCAGAAGCTTTCTTT
CASKADRGPEAFF
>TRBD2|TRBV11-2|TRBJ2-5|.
TGTGCCAGCAGCTTAGGGGCGGGGGGAGAGACCCAGTACTTC
CASSLGAGGETQYF
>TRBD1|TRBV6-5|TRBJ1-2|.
TGTGCCAGCAGTTACTCCGACAGGGGCTATGGCTACACCTTC
CASSYSDRGYGYTF
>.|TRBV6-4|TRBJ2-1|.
TGTGCCAGCAGTGAGGGGCGGGGCTACAATGAGCAGTTCTTC
CASSEGRGYNEQFF
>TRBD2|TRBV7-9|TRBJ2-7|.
TGTGCCAGCAGCTTAGCGTGGACCGGGGGAGGGATCTACGAGCAGTACTTC
CASSLAWTGGGIYEQYF
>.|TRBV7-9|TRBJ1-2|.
TGTGCCAGCAGCTACGGGAACAGTCCTAACTATGGCTACACCTTC
CASSYGNSPNYGYTF
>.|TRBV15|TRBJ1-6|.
TGTGCCACCAGCAGAGCAGGGACAAATTCACCCCTCCACTTT
CATSRAGTNSPLHF
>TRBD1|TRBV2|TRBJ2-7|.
TGTGCCATTACGGGACAGGACTCCTACGAGCAGTACTTC
CAITGQDSYEQYF
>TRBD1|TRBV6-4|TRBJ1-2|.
TGTGCCAGCAGAGAGGGGACAGGGGGAGGTTATGGCTACACCTTC
CASREGTGGGYGYTF
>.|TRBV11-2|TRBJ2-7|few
TGTGCCAGCAGCTTAGAGTTGATGACGGGGGACGAGCAGTACTTC
CASSLELMTGDEQYF
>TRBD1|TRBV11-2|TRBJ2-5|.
TGTGCCAGCAGCACCCCAACAGGGGGCGCTGAGACCCAGTACTTC
CASSTPTGGAETQYF
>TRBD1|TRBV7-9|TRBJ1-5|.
TGTTCCAGCAGCTTAGAAGGGGGCGCGAGGTGGCATTTT
CSSSLEGGARWHF
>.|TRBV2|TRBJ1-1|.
TGTGCCAGCAGAGGTGACAGGAACACTGAAGCTTTCTTT
CASRGDRNTEAFF
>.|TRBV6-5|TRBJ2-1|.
TGTGCCAGCAGACCGGTCAATGAGCAGTTCTTC
CASRPVNEQFF
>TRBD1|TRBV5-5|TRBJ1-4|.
TGTGCCAGCAGCTGGGGGACAGGTGAAAAACTGTTTTTT
CASSWGTGEKLFF
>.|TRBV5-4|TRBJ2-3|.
TGTGCCAGCAGCTTGGCGCGACAGCTACCCACTAGCACAGATACGCAGTATTTT
CASSLARQLPTSTDTQYF
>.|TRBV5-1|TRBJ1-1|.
TGCGCCAGCAGCTTGGAATGGGGGGACACTGAAGCTTTCTTT
CASSLEWGDTEAFF
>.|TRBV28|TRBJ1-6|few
TGTGCCAGCAGTTTAAAAGGGGGATTCGGGGATTCACCCCTCCACTTT
CASSLKGGFGDSPLHF
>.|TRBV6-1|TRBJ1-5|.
TGTGCCAGCAATGAGGACCGGAGGGATTATAGCAATCAGCCCCAGCATTTT
CASNEDRRDYSNQPQHF
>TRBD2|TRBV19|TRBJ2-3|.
TGTGCCAGTAGTAGTAGCGGGGGGGATACAGATACGCAGTATTTT
CASSSSGGDTDTQYF
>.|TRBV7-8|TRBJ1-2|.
TGTGCCAGCAGCTCCCCGGGACTGCAGATACCGAACTATGGCTACACCTTC
CASSSPGLQIPNYGYTF
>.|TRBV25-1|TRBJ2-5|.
TGTGCCAGCGGAAGTAGGGGGGGAGGTGAGACCCAGTACTTC
CASGSRGGGETQYF
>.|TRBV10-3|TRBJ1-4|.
TGTGCCATCAGTGAGAAGGAGGGTTGGGGTGAAAAACTGTTTTTT
CAISEKEGWGEKLFF
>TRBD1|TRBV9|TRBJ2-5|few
TGTGCCAGCAGCGTTCGGACAGGGCGTTTCGAGACCCAGTACTTC
CASSVRTGRFETQYF
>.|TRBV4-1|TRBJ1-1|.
TGCGCCAGCAGCCAAGGGACAGCTAACCTCCAGAACACTGAAGCTTTCTTT
CASSQGTANLQNTEAFF